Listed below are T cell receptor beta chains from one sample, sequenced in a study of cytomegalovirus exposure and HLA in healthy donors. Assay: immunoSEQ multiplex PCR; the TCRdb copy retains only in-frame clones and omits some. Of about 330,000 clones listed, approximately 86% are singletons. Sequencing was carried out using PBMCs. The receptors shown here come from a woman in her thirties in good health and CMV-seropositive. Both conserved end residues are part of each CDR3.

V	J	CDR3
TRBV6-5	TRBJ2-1	CASKSRQGNYNEQFF
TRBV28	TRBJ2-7	CASSPPGQPSYEQYF
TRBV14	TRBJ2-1	CASSQHRTGGGEQFF
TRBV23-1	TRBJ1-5	CASSQNRSNQPQHF
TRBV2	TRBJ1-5	CASSPGQGVRGNQPQHF
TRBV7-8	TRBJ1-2	CASGRASINGYTF
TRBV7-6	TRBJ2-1	CASSFPPTGRGINEQFF
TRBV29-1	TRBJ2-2	CSVLDRNTGELFF
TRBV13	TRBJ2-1	CASSLNPWDRGPDEQFF
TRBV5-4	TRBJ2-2	CASSYDRALGGGELFF
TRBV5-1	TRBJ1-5	CASSPDSGAQPQHF
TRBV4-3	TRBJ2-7	CASSQLWGLLRAMGQYF
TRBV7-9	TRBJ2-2	CASSPRDRNTGELFF
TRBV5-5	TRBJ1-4	CASSFGDEKLFF
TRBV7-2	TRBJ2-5	CASSSGGAQETQYF
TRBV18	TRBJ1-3	CASSPDRLSARSGNTIYF
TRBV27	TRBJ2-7	CASYLSGRAHEQYF
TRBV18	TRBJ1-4	CASSPLGGSATNEKLFF
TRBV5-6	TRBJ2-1	CASSLAWGGGNEQFF
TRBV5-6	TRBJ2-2	CASSPLAGGRGGELFF
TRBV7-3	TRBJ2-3	CASSLSQTDTQYF
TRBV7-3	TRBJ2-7	CASSLGGGTGAYEQYF
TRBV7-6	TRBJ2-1	CASSPVRGHGLHNEQFF
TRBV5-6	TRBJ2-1	CASSLAVGTSGRTYNEQFF
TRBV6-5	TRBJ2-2	CASRYGGYTGELFF
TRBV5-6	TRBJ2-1	CASIRAGLYNEQFF
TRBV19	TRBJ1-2	CASSIADNIDGYTF
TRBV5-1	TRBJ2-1	CASSPERGSYNEQFF